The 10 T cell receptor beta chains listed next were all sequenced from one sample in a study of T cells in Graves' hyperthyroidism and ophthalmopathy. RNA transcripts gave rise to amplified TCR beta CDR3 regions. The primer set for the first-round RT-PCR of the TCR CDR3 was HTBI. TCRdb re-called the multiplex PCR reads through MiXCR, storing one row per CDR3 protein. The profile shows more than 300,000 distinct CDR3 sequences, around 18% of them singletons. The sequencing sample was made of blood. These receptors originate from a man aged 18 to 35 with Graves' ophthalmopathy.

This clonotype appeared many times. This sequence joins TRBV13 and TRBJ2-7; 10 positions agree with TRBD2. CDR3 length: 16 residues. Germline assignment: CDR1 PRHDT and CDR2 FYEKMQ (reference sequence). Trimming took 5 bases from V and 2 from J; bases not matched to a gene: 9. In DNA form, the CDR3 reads TGTGCCAGCAGCCCCCAGCTAGCGGGGGACCCCTACGAGCAGTACTTC. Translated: CASSPQLAGDPYEQYF.

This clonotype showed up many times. The CDR3 reads CASSWDNSYEQYF. DNA for the CDR3: TGCGCCAGCAGCTGGGACAACTCCTACGAGCAGTACTTC. This chain links TRBV5-1 with TRBJ2-7; possible D gene TRBD1, 6 bases. V was trimmed by 3 bases and J by 0 bases, leaving 7 bases between them. CDR3 length equals 13 residues. The V gene's germline CDR1 is SGHRS and CDR2 YFSETQ. The variable domain in full, with the rest retrieved from reference TRBV5-1 and TRBJ2-7, is KAGVTQTPRYLIKTRGQQVTLSCSPISGHRSVSWYQQTPGQGLQFLFEYFSETQRNKGNFPGRFSGRQFSNSRSEMNVSTLELGDSALYLCASSWDNSYEQYFGPGTRLTVT.

The CDR3 DNA sequence: TGTGCCAGCAGTTTCCTGGGACAGGGAAAAGTCCGGCAGTATTTT. It codes for CASSFLGQGKVRQYF. The J gene is TRBJ2-3, the V gene TRBV27; 9 bases map to TRBD1. V lost 3 bases and J lost 11; bases outside the gene matches: 12. CDR3 length: 15 amino acids. Germline V CDR1 and CDR2: MNHEY, SMNVEV (reference sequence).

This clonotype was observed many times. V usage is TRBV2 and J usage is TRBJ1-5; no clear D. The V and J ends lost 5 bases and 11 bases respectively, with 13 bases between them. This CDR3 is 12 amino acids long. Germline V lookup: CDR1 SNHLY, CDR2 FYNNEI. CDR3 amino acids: CASSRDLNSQHF. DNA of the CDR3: TGTGCCAGCAGTCGGGATCTGAATTCCCAGCATTTT.

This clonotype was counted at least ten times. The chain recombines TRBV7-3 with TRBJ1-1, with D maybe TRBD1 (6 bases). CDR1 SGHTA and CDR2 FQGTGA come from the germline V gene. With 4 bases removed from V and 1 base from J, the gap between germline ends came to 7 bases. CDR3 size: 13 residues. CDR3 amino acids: CASSSRGNTEAFF. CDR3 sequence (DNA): TGTGCCAGCAGCTCCAGGGGGAACACTGAAGCTTTCTTT. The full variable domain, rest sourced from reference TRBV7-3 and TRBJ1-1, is GAGVSQTPSNKVTEKGKYVELRCDPISGHTALYWYRQSLGQGPEFLIYFQGTGAADDSGLPNDRFFAVRPEGSVSTLKIQRTERGDSAVYLCASSSRGNTEAFFGQGTRLTVV.

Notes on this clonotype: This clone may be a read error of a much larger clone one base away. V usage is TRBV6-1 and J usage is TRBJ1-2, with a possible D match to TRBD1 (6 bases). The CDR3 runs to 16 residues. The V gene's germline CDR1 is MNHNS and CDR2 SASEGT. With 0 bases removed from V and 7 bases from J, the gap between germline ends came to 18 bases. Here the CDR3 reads CASSEAGWGGALGYTF. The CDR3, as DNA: TGTGCCAGCAGTGAAGCGGGCTGGGGGGGCGCACTTGGCTACACCTTC.

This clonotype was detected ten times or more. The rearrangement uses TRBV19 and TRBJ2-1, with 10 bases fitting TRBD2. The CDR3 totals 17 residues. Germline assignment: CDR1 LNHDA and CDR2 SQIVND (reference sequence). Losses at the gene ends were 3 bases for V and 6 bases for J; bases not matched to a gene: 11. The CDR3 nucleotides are TGTGCCAGTAGTATTGGGAGCGGGGGGGCTTACTCCAATGAGCAGTTCTTC. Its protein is CASSIGSGGAYSNEQFF.

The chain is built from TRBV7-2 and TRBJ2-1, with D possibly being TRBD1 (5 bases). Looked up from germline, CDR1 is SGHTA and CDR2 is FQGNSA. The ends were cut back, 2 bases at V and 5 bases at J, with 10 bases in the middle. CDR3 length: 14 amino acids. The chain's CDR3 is CASSLIRAHNEQFF. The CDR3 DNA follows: TGTGCCAGCAGCTTAATCAGGGCCCACAATGAGCAGTTCTTC. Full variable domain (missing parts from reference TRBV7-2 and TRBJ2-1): GAGVSQSPSNKVTEKGKDVELRCDPISGHTALYWYRQSLGQGLEFLIYFQGNSAPDKSGLPSDRFSAERTGGSVSTLTIQRTQQEDSAVYLCASSLIRAHNEQFFGPGTRLTVL.

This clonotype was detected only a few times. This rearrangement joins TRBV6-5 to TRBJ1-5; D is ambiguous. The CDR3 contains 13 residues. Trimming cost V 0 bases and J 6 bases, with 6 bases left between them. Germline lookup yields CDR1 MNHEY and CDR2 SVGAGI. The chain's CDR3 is CASSYSNGQPQHF. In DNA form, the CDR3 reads TGTGCCAGCAGTTACTCGAATGGTCAGCCCCAGCATTTT.

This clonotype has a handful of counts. The CDR3 DNA follows: TGTGCCAGCAGCTTAAAACCGAAATTGGATTCCTACGAGCAGTACTTC. This sequence encodes CASSLKPKLDSYEQYF. The V gene is TRBV7-3, the J gene TRBJ2-7, with no clear D. This CDR3 is built from 16 residues. V dropped 1 base and J dropped 1 base, with 14 bases sitting between them. Germline V lookup: CDR1 SGHTA, CDR2 FQGTGA.